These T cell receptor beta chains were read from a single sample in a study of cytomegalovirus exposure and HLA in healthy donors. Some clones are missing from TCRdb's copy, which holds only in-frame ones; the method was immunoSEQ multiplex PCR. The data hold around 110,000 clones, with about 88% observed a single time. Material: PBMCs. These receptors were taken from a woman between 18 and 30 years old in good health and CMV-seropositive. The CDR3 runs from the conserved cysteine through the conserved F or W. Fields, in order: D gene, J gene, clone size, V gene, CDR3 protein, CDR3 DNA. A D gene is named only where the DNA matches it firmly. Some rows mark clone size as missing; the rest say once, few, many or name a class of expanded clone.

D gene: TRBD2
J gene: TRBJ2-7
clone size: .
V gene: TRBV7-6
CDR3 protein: CASSGGLAGIEQYF
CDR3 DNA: TGTGCCAGCAGCGGGGGACTAGCGGGGATCGAGCAGTACTTC

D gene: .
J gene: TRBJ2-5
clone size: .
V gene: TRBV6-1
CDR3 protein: CASSESGAWGETQYF
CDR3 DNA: TGTGCCAGCAGTGAATCAGGGGCTTGGGGCGAGACCCAGTACTTC

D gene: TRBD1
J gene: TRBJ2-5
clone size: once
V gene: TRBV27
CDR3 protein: CASSFAWTGETQYF
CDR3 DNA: TGTGCCAGCAGTTTCGCTTGGACAGGGGAGACCCAGTACTTC

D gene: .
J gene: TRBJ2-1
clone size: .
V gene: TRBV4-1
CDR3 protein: CASSQEVRWRGTAYNEQFF
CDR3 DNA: TGCGCCAGCAGCCAAGAAGTGAGGTGGAGGGGTACAGCCTACAATGAGCAGTTCTTC

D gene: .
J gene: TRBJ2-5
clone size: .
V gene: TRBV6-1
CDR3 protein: CASSDPTATLETQYF
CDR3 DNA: TGTGCCAGCAGTGACCCCACAGCTACATTAGAGACCCAGTACTTC

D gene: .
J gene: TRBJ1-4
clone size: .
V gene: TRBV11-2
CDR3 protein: CASSFGAGRGYGEKLFF
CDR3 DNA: TGTGCCAGCAGCTTCGGTGCGGGCAGGGGATACGGTGAAAAACTGTTTTTT

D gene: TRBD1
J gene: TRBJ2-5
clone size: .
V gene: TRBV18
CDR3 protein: CASSPLTGSGETQYF
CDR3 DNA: TGTGCCAGCTCACCATTGACAGGGTCGGGGGAGACCCAGTACTTC

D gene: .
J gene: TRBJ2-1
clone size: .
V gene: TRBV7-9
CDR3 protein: CASSHTTKQFF
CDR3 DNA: TGTGCCAGCAGCCATACTACCAAGCAGTTCTTC

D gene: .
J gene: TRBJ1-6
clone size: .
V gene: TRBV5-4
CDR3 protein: CASSLAGLSPLHF
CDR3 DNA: TGTGCCAGCAGCTTGGCAGGCTTATCACCCCTCCACTTT

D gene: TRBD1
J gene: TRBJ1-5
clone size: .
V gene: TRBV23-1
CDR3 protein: CASTPDGTGGFSNQPQHF
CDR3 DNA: TGCGCCAGCACCCCAGATGGGACAGGGGGTTTTAGCAATCAGCCCCAGCATTTT

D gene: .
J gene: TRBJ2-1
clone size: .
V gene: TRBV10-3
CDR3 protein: CAISELKYNEQFF
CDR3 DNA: TGTGCCATCAGTGAGTTAAAATACAATGAGCAGTTCTTC

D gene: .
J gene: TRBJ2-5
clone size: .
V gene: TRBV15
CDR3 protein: CATRDTDQETQYF
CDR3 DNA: TGTGCCACCAGGGACACCGACCAAGAGACCCAGTACTTC

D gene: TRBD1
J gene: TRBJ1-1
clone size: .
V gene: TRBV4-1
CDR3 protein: CASSHWVSGGTNTEAFF
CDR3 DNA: TGCGCCAGCAGCCACTGGGTGTCAGGGGGGACGAACACTGAAGCTTTCTTT

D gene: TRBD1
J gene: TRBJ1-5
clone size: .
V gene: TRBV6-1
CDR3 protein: CASSEETGVGNQPQHF
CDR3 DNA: TGTGCCAGCAGTGAAGAAACAGGGGTGGGCAATCAGCCCCAGCATTTT

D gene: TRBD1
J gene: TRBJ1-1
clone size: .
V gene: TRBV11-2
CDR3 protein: CASSPRQGSYAFF
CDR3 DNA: TGTGCCAGCAGCCCGCGACAGGGCTCCTACGCTTTCTTT

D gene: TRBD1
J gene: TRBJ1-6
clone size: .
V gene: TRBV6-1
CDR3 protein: CASKVDRADNSPLHF
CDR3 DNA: TGTGCCAGCAAGGTTGACAGGGCGGATAATTCACCCCTCCACTTT

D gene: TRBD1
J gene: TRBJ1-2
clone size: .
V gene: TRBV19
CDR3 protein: CASSPTGDYFNYGYTF
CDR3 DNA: TGTGCCAGTAGCCCGACAGGGGATTACTTTAACTATGGCTACACCTTC

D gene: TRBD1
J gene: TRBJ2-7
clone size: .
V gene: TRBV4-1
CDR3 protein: CASSQQTGTVYEQYF
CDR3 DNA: TGCGCCAGCAGCCAACAAACCGGGACAGTGTACGAGCAGTACTTC

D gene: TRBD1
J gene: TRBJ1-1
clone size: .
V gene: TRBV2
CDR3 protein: CASSAAQGASNTEAFF
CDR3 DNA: TGTGCCAGCAGTGCGGCCCAGGGGGCCTCGAACACTGAAGCTTTCTTT

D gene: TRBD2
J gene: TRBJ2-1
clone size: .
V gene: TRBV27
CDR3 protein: CASSRGEGNEQFF
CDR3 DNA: TGTGCCAGCAGCCGGGGGGAGGGGAATGAGCAGTTCTTC

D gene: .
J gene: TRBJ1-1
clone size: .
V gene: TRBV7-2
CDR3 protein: CASSLAWSGQNTEAFF
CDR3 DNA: TGTGCCAGCAGCTTAGCGTGGTCGGGACAGAACACTGAAGCTTTCTTT

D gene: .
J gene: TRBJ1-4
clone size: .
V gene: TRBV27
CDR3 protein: CASKRLATNEKLFF
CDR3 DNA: TGTGCCAGCAAAAGACTCGCAACTAATGAAAAACTGTTTTTT

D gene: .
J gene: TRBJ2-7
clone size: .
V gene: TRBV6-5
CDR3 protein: CASSYLYEQYF
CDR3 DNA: TGTGCCAGCAGTTACCTCTACGAGCAGTACTTC

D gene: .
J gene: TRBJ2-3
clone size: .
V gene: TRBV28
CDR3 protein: CASTLRPGHLPDTQYF
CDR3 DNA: TGTGCCAGCACCCTACGACCGGGACACCTCCCAGATACGCAGTATTTT

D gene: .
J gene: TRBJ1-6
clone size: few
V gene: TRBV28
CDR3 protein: CASSEHSSPLHF
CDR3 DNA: TGTGCCAGCAGCGAACACAGTTCACCCCTCCACTTT

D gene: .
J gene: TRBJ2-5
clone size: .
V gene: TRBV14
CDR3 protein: CASSQRDNIQETQYF
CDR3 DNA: TGTGCCAGCAGCCAGAGGGACAATATCCAAGAGACCCAGTACTTC

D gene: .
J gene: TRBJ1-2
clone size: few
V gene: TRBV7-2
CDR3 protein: CASSFGGDYGYTF
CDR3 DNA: TGTGCCAGCAGCTTCGGGGGGGACTATGGCTACACCTTC

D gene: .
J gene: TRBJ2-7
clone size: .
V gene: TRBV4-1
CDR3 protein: CASSPPGVEQYF
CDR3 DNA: TGCGCCAGCAGCCCCCCCGGGGTCGAGCAGTACTTC

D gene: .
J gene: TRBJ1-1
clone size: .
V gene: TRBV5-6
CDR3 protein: CASRPRDYTEAFF
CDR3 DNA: TGTGCCAGCAGGCCCCGGGACTACACTGAAGCTTTCTTT

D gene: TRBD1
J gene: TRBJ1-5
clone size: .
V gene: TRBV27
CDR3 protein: CASSVTGGRSNQPQHF
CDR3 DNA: TGTGCCAGCAGTGTAACAGGGGGCCGGAGCAATCAGCCCCAGCATTTT

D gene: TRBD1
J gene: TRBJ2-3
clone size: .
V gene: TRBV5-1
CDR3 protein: CASSGTGDTDTQYF
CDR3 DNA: TGCGCCAGCAGCGGGACAGGGGATACAGATACGCAGTATTTT

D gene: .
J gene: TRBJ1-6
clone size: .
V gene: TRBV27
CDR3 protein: CASSLEGSSYNSPLHF
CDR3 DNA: TGTGCCAGCAGTTTAGAGGGCAGCTCCTATAATTCACCCCTCCACTTT

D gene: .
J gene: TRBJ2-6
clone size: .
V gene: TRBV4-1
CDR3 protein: CASSHKWPGDSGANVLTF
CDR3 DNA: TGCGCCAGCAGCCACAAATGGCCAGGGGATTCTGGGGCCAACGTCCTGACTTTC

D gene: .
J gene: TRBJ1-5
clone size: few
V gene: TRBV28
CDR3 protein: CASRYDRLRNQPQHF
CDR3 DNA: TGTGCCAGCAGATACGACAGGCTCCGTAATCAGCCCCAGCATTTT

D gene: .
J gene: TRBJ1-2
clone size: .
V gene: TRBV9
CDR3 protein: CASSVASETDYGYTF
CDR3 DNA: TGTGCCAGCAGCGTAGCTTCCGAGACAGACTATGGCTACACCTTC

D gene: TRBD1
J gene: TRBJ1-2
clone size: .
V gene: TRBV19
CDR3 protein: CATGIGGTVGYTF
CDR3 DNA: TGTGCCACCGGGATTGGCGGGACAGTTGGCTACACCTTC

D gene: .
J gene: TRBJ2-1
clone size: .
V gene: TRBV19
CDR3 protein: CASSHEGEYNEQFF
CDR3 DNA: TGTGCCAGTAGCCATGAGGGGGAGTACAATGAGCAGTTCTTC

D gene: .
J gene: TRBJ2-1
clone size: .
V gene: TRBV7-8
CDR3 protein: CASSLGGEFSYNEQFF
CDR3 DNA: TGTGCCAGCAGCTTAGGGGGCGAGTTTTCCTACAATGAGCAGTTCTTC